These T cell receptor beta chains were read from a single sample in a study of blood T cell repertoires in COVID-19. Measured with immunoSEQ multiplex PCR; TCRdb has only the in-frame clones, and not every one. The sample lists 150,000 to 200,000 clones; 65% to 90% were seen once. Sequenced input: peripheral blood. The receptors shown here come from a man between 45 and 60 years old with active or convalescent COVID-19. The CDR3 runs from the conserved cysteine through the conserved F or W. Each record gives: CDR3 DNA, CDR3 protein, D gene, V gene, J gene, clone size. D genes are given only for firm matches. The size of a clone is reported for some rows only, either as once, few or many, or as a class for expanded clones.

TGTGCCTGGAGACAGGGCCAGCGCGAGCAGTACTTC	CAWRQGQREQYF	.	TRBV30	TRBJ2-7	.
TGTGCCATCAGAGATTCCGGGACAGCCTCGGGGAGCTACACCTTC	CAIRDSGTASGSYTF	TRBD1	TRBV10-3	TRBJ1-2	once
TGTGCCAGCAGCCCCCTGGTAGGGGGCGGGGAAGAGACCCAGTACTTC	CASSPLVGGGEETQYF	.	TRBV3-1/TRBV3-2	TRBJ2-5	once
TGTGCCAGCAGCCATCGGACAGGGGGGATGAATGAGCAGTTCTTC	CASSHRTGGMNEQFF	TRBD1	TRBV28	TRBJ2-1	.
TGTGCCAGCTCAACATGGACTAGCTCGGGCGAGCAGTACTTC	CASSTWTSSGEQYF	TRBD2	TRBV18	TRBJ2-7	.
TGTGCCAGTACCCCGGGACAAGTTTATGGCTACACCTTC	CASTPGQVYGYTF	.	TRBV19	TRBJ1-2	.
TGTGCCAGCAGTTTTACCGGCAGCGGCAATCAGCCCCAGCATTTT	CASSFTGSGNQPQHF	.	TRBV28	TRBJ1-5	few
TGTGCCTGGAACCGGGACTATAGCAATCAGCCCCAGCATTTT	CAWNRDYSNQPQHF	.	TRBV30	TRBJ1-5	few
TGTGCCAGCAGCTCCCCGAACTTACGTACCCAGTACTTC	CASSSPNLRTQYF	.	TRBV7-9	TRBJ2-5	once
TGTGCCAGCAGGGGGGAGAACAGGGGCGCCTATAATTCACCCCTCCACTTT	CASRGENRGAYNSPLHF	TRBD1	TRBV28	TRBJ1-6	once
TGCAGCGTCATGACAGGGGGCGACGGTTACGAGCAGTACTTC	CSVMTGGDGYEQYF	TRBD1	TRBV29-1	TRBJ2-7	.
TGTGCCAGCAGCATGCAGGGGAGCGAGCAGTACTTC	CASSMQGSEQYF	.	TRBV9	TRBJ2-7	once
TGTGCCAGCAGCTTAGATCAAACTTATGGCTACACCTTC	CASSLDQTYGYTF	.	TRBV7-3	TRBJ1-2	.
TGCAGTGCTAGTCAGGGGCGCGAGGTAAACTTC	CSASQGREVNF	.	TRBV20-1	TRBJ2-4	.